This T cell receptor beta chain emerged from a study of cytomegalovirus exposure and HLA in healthy donors. Germline V lookup: CDR1 LNHNV, CDR2 YYDKDF (reference sequence). V shed 1 base and J shed 5 bases, with 9 bases lying between them. The CDR3 is 13 amino acids. It was with 60 Vbeta and 13 Jbeta primers that the PCR ran. Repertoires were generated with immunoSEQ multiplex PCR, while TCRdb's copy carries only in-frame clones and drops some. The sample contains about 200,000 clones, 82% of which appear only once. In regard to this clone: Its antigen is unknown.

General observations from the study: The authors considered a cluster of highly shared sequence variants likely to be a sequencing artifact. Later analysis identified several of the most significant clusters that appeared linked to common viral pathogens.

The receptor comes from a woman aged 40 to 49 in good health and CMV-seronegative. This chain links TRBV15 with TRBJ2-7, with a weak D call TRBD1 (5 bases). Sample: PBMCs. The CDR3 DNA reads TGTGCCACCAGCAGAGTAAAAGGGGACGAGCAGTACTTC. This translates into CATSRVKGDEQYF.